The sequence of this T cell receptor (beta chain) was determined in a study of T cell changes during pregnancy in multiple sclerosis. V shed 3 bases, J shed 8 bases, and the junction held 12 bases outside the gene matches. CDR3 length: 15 residues. Germline CDR1 and CDR2: LNHDA and SQIVND (reference sequence). Repertoires were generated with immunoSEQ multiplex PCR, while TCRdb's copy carries only in-frame clones and drops some. In the table there are more than 25,000 clones, 92% of which are singletons. Material: peripheral blood, obtained in the first trimester of pregnancy. The source of this sequence is a female donor in good health, enrolled as a control in a pregnancy study. The chain joins TRBV19 to TRBJ1-2; 7 nucleotides match TRBD1. CDR3 residues: CASSMSPGGASGYTF. As DNA, the CDR3 is TGTGCCAGTAGTATGTCTCCAGGGGGAGCTAGCGGCTACACCTTC.